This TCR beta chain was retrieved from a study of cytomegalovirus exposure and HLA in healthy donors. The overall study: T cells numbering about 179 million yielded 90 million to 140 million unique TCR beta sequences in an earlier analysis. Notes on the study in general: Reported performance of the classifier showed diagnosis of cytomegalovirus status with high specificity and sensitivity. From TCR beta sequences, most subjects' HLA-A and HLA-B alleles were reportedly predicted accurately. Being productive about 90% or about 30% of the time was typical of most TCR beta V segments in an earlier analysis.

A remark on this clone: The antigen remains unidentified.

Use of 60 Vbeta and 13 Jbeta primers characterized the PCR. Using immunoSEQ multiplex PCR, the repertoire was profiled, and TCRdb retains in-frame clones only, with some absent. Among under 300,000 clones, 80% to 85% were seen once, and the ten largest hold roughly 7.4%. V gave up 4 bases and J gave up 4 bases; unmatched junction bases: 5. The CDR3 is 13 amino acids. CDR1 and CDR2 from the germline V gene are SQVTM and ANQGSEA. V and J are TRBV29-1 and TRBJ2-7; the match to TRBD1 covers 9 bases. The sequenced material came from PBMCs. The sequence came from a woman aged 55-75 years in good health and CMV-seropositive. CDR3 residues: CSVVGQGPYEQYF. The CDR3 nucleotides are TGCAGCGTTGTGGGACAGGGTCCTTACGAGCAGTACTTC.